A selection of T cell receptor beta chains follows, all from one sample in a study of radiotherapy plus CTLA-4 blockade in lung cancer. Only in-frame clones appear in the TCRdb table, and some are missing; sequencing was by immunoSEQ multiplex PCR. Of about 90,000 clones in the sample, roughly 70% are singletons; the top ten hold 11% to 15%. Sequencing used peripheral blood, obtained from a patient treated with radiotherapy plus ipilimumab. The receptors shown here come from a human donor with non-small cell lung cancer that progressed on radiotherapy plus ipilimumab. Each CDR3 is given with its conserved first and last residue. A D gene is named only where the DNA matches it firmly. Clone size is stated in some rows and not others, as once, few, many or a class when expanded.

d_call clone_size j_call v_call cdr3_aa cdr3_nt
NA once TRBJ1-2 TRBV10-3 CAISSTANYGYTF TGTGCCATCAGCTCGACAGCTAACTATGGCTACACCTTC
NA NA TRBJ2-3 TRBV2 CATGGRRDADTQYF TGTGCCACCGGGGGTAGAAGAGACGCAGATACGCAGTATTTT
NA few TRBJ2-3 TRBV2 CASLGRGTDTQYF TGTGCCAGCCTAGGGAGGGGGACAGATACGCAGTATTTT
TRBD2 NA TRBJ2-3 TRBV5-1 CASSFSGRFSLIPDTQYF TGCGCCAGCAGCTTTAGCGGGAGATTCTCCCTTATACCAGATACGCAGTATTTT
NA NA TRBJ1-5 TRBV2 CASSDSNQPQHF TGTGCCAGCAGTGACAGCAATCAGCCCCAGCATTTT
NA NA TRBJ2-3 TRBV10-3 CAISPLGGLVRTDTQYF TGTGCCATCAGTCCCCTTGGGGGCTTGGTCCGCACAGATACGCAGTATTTT
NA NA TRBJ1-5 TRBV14 CASSQEPGQPQHF TGTGCCAGCAGCCAAGAACCCGGGCAGCCCCAGCATTTT
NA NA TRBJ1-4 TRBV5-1 CASSSTGGTVNNEKLFF TGCGCCAGCAGCTCAACCGGTGGGACTGTCAATAATGAAAAACTGTTTTTT
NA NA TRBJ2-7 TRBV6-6 CASSPGPLNAEQYF TGTGCCAGCAGCCCGGGCCCTTTGAACGCCGAGCAGTACTTC
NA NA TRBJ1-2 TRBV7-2 CASSPFRTRGDYGYTF TGTGCCAGCAGCCCTTTTAGGACCAGAGGTGACTATGGCTACACCTTC
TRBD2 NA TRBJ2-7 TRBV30 CAWSGPGLAGIYEQYF TGTGCCTGGAGTGGTCCGGGACTAGCGGGAATCTACGAGCAGTACTTC
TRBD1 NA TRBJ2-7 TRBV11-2 CASSPRDRVFYEQYF TGTGCCAGCAGCCCCCGGGACAGGGTCTTCTACGAGCAGTACTTC
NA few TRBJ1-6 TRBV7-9 CASRSQDSPLHF TGTGCCAGCAGGAGCCAGGATTCACCCCTCCACTTT
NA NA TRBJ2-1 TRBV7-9 CASSKGHNSYNEQFF TGTGCCAGCAGCAAGGGACACAACTCCTACAATGAGCAGTTCTTC
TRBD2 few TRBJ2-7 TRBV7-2 CASRLGGLDSDEQYF TGTGCCAGCAGACTGGGGGGACTAGACAGTGACGAGCAGTACTTC
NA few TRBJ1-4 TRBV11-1 CASSPLGAEKLFF TGTGCCAGCAGCCCACTGGGGGCTGAAAAACTGTTTTTT
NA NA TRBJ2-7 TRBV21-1 CARGQGQSSYEQYF TGTGCCAGGGGACAGGGACAAAGCTCCTACGAGCAGTACTTC
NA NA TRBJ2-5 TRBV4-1 CASSHTVETQYF TGCGCCAGCAGCCACACCGTGGAGACCCAGTACTTC
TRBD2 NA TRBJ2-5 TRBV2 CASSLTSGAGETQYF TGTGCCAGCTCTTTGACTAGCGGGGCGGGGGAGACCCAGTACTTC
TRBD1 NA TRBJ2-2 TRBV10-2 CASSRDRGLTGELFF TGCGCCAGCAGTAGGGACAGGGGGCTCACCGGGGAGCTGTTTTTT
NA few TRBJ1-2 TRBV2 CASSEIYGYTF TGTGCCAGCAGTGAAATCTATGGCTACACCTTC
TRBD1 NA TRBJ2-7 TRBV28 CASSPADRTSEQYF TGTGCCAGCAGCCCCGCGGACAGGACCTCCGAGCAGTACTTC
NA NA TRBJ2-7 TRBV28 CASSSFRVDSTYEQYF TGTGCCAGCAGTTCATTTAGGGTCGACAGCACCTACGAGCAGTACTTC
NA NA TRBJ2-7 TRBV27 CASSLVGGEQYF TGTGCCAGCAGCCTTGTCGGGGGCGAGCAGTACTTC
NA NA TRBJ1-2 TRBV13 CASSLQGRWANYGYTF TGTGCCAGCAGCTTACAGGGTAGGTGGGCTAACTATGGCTACACCTTC
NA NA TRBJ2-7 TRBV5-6 CASSLDNEQYF TGTGCCAGCAGCTTGGACAACGAGCAGTACTTC
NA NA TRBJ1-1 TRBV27 CASSPTGPFTEAFF TGTGCCAGCAGTCCAACGGGACCTTTCACTGAAGCTTTCTTT
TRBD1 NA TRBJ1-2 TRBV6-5 CASSSPGQGGEGYTF TGTGCCAGCAGTTCCCCGGGACAGGGGGGGGAAGGCTACACCTTC
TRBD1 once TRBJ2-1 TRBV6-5 CASSRGGGNEQFF TGTGCCAGCAGCCGAGGGGGCGGCAATGAGCAGTTCTTC
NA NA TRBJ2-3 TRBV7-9 CASSLGTGAVDTQYF TGTGCCAGCAGCTTAGGGACGGGGGCAGTCGATACGCAGTATTTT
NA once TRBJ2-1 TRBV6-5 CASSPVSYNEQFF TGTGCCAGCAGCCCAGTATCATACAATGAGCAGTTCTTC